These T cell receptor beta chains were read from a single sample in a study of shared clonotypes between healthy human individuals. Produced via immunoSEQ multiplex PCR; TCRdb's table is partial and in-frame only. The sample consists of over 1.5 million clones, 98% of them appearing once. The specimen was naive CD4+ T cells sorted from blood. These receptor sequences come from a man aged 25 to 45 in good health. The CDR3 runs from the conserved cysteine through the conserved F or W. A D gene is named only where the DNA matches it firmly. The size entry is marked missing in some rows and otherwise reads once, few, many or a size class.

TRBJ2-7 NA 16 NA TRBV5-5 TGTGCCAGCAGTCAGGACTACGGGTTAACATACTACGAGCAGTACTTC CASSQDYGLTYYEQYF
TRBJ2-1 NA 13 TRBD2 TRBV6-5 TGTGCCAGCAGTTATCGCGCGGGAGTTGAGCAGTTCTTC CASSYRAGVEQFF
TRBJ2-1 NA 14 TRBD2 TRBV19 TGTGCCAGTAGTCCCGGGACTAGCCACAATGAGCAGTTCTTC CASSPGTSHNEQFF
TRBJ2-3 NA 14 NA TRBV2 TGTGCCAGCAGTGCCGGGGCGCAAACAGATACGCAGTATTTT CASSAGAQTDTQYF
TRBJ2-7 NA 14 NA TRBV7-2 TGTGCCAGCAGCTCCACCAGGGAAGGATACGAGCAGTACTTC CASSSTREGYEQYF
TRBJ2-1 NA 14 NA TRBV2 TGTGCCAGCAGTGAGAGTAGACTCTACAATGAGCAGTTCTTC CASSESRLYNEQFF
TRBJ1-1 NA 16 TRBD1 TRBV4-1 TGCGCCAGCAGAGTATTTGAGGGGGACAGGGGACAAGAAGCTTTCTTT CASRVFEGDRGQEAFF
TRBJ2-7 NA 15 NA TRBV18 TGTGCCAGCTCACCAGACAGTTCCCCTACCTACGAGCAGTACTTC CASSPDSSPTYEQYF
TRBJ1-5 NA 15 NA TRBV5-8 TGTGCCAGCAGCCCTCAGGGGCTGGGCAATCAGCCCCAGCATTTT CASSPQGLGNQPQHF
TRBJ2-2 NA 15 NA TRBV6-1 TGTGCCAGCAGGGCTACAGGGGAGGCCACCGGGGAGCTGTTTTTT CASRATGEATGELFF
TRBJ1-4 NA 15 TRBD1 TRBV15 TGTGCCACCAGCGCTGACAGGGGGCCTGGTGAAAAACTGTTTTTT CATSADRGPGEKLFF
TRBJ2-7 NA 16 TRBD2 TRBV7-6 TGTGCCAGCAGCCCCCAACGGACTAGCGGGAACAACGAGCAGTACTTC CASSPQRTSGNNEQYF
TRBJ2-7 once 14 TRBD1 TRBV5-1 TGCGCCAGCACCCTGAGGACAGGGGGGTCCGAGCAGTACTTC CASTLRTGGSEQYF
TRBJ2-7 once 14 TRBD2 TRBV9 TGTGCCAGCAGCGCGGGACTAGGGCTCTACGAGCAGTACTTC CASSAGLGLYEQYF
TRBJ1-2 NA 14 NA TRBV27 TGTGCCAGCAGGGCGGGAATTAACTTCTATGGCTACACCTTC CASRAGINFYGYTF
TRBJ2-1 NA 13 NA TRBV15 TGTGCCACCAGCAGGGTTTATAACAATGAGCAGTTCTTC CATSRVYNNEQFF
TRBJ2-1 NA 13 TRBD2 TRBV15 TGTGCCACCAGCAGAGGCGGGGAGGGTGAGCAGTTCTTC CATSRGGEGEQFF
TRBJ2-7 NA 13 TRBD1 TRBV19 TGTGCCAGTATGGGGACAGGGGAAAGAGCGCAGTACTTC CASMGTGERAQYF
TRBJ2-3 NA 16 NA TRBV7-6 TGTGCCAGCAGCTTCCCCGTTGGGAGGGGGGCAGATACGCAGTATTTT CASSFPVGRGADTQYF
TRBJ2-7 NA 16 TRBD1 TRBV5-4 TGTGCCAGCAGCTCGTCTCGGGACAGGGGTACCTACGAGCAGTACTTC CASSSSRDRGTYEQYF
TRBJ2-1 NA 13 NA TRBV5-1 TGCGCCAGCAGCTTGGCTACTTACAATGAGCAGTTCTTC CASSLATYNEQFF
TRBJ1-1 NA 14 NA TRBV7-2 TGTGCCAGCAGCTTACAGGCCCTGAACACTGAAGCTTTCTTT CASSLQALNTEAFF
TRBJ2-7 NA 13 TRBD2 TRBV5-5 TGTGCCAGCAGCTTCCCGGGAGGGTACGAGCAGTACTTC CASSFPGGYEQYF
TRBJ2-1 NA 14 TRBD1 TRBV18 TGTGCCAGCTCACCTCCGACAGGGGACAATGAGCAGTTCTTC CASSPPTGDNEQFF
TRBJ1-5 NA 17 TRBD1 TRBV28 TGTGCCAGCTGGCTGGGACAGGGGGCCTTGGGCAATCAGCCCCAGCATTTT CASWLGQGALGNQPQHF
TRBJ1-1 NA 14 TRBD1 TRBV5-1 TGCGCCAGCAGCCCGACAGGGATAAACACTGAAGCTTTCTTT CASSPTGINTEAFF
TRBJ1-5 NA 13 NA TRBV28 TGTGCCTTGGGCGGGTATAGCAATCAGCCCCAGCATTTT CALGGYSNQPQHF
TRBJ2-7 NA 15 NA TRBV11-2 TGTGCCAGCAGCCGTACTAGGGAGAGCTCCTACGAGCAGTACTTC CASSRTRESSYEQYF
TRBJ2-5 NA 17 TRBD2 TRBV15 TGTGCCACCAGCAGAGTAAATGTCGGACTAGCTGGGGAGACCCAGTACTTC CATSRVNVGLAGETQYF
TRBJ2-1 NA 17 TRBD2 TRBV7-9 TGTGCCAGCAGCTTGGGCCTTAGCGGGAGCTCCTACAATGAGCAGTTCTTC CASSLGLSGSSYNEQFF
TRBJ2-3 NA 18 NA TRBV18 TGTGCCAGCTCACCCTATCGTCGGGAAATTACTAGCACAGATACGCAGTATTTT CASSPYRREITSTDTQYF
TRBJ1-3 once 14 NA TRBV4-1 TGCGCCAGCAGCCTGGTAAGCTCTGGAAACACCATATATTTT CASSLVSSGNTIYF
TRBJ2-1 NA 15 TRBD2 TRBV6-1 TGTGCCAGCAGTACGACTAGCGCAACCTACAATGAGCAGTTCTTC CASSTTSATYNEQFF
TRBJ2-1 NA 16 NA TRBV5-4 TGTGCCAGCAGCTTGGGTTCGGAAAGCTCCTACAATGAGCAGTTCTTC CASSLGSESSYNEQFF